Listed here are 21 T cell receptor beta chains from one sample, sequenced in a study of blood T cell repertoires in COVID-19. TCRdb keeps only in-frame clones here, not all; method: immunoSEQ multiplex PCR. The table has around 310,000 clones, about nine tenths seen once; the top ten hold roughly a tenth. Sample: PBMCs or T cells enriched from blood (not recorded which). Receptors originate from a woman between 40 and 50 years old who had recovered from COVID-19.

CDR3 region: CASSSPPGGAYTGELFF. DNA for the CDR3: TGTGCCAGCAGCTCCCCCCCGGGGGGCGCTTACACCGGGGAGCTGTTTTTT. The chain joins TRBV11-3 to TRBJ2-2, with D perhaps matching TRBD2 (7 bases). Between the trimmed V and J ends, which lost 4 bases and 3 bases, there was a span of 18 bases. Germline CDR1 is SGHNT and CDR2 is YENEEA. The CDR3 totals 17 residues.

This sequence joins TRBV6-1 and TRBJ2-1; the D gene is possibly TRBD2 (5 bases). CDR3 length: 16 residues. The germline V gene encodes CDR1 MNHNS and CDR2 SASEGT. The germline V and J ends were trimmed by 1 base and 3 bases, with 13 bases remaining between them. CDR3 residues: CASSEVGDLGYNEQFF. CDR3 bases: TGTGCCAGCAGTGAAGTGGGAGACTTGGGCTACAATGAGCAGTTCTTC.

This clone occurred once. The chain has TRBV7-2 and TRBJ1-6; possibly TRBD1 for D (5 bases). CDR1 and CDR2 from the germline V gene are SGHTA and FQGNSA. V dropped 4 bases and J dropped 3 bases, with 13 bases sitting between them. This CDR3 has 16 amino acids. The CDR3, as DNA: TGTGCCAGCAGCTCCTTACAGGCCTACTATAATTCACCCCTCCACTTT. Encoded protein: CASSSLQAYYNSPLHF.

This clone appeared once. The chain joins TRBV5-1 to TRBJ2-7; maybe TRBD1 (6 bases). Per germline, CDR1 SGHRS and CDR2 YFSETQ. Deletions cut 0 bases from V and 6 bases from J, with 16 bases between. The CDR3 sequence is 15 residues long. The CDR3 nucleotides are TGCGCCAGCAGCTTGGAGCTAGAGGGGGTCTCCGAGCAGTACTTC. It specifies CASSLELEGVSEQYF.

The chain is built from TRBV6-5 and TRBJ2-7, with D unclear. CDR3 length equals 14 residues. Trimming cost V 0 bases and J 5 bases, with 11 bases left between them. The germline gives CDR1 MNHEY, CDR2 SVGAGI. CDR3 residues: CASSYSGPNHEQYF. As DNA, the CDR3 is TGTGCCAGCAGTTACTCTGGGCCAAACCACGAGCAGTACTTC.

The chain is built from TRBV2 and TRBJ2-3; TRBD1 matches 9 bases. The CDR3 totals 15 residues. The germline gives CDR1 SNHLY, CDR2 FYNNEI. J was trimmed by 2 bases and V by 9 bases; bases with no gene match: 9. CDR3 in DNA: TGTGCCAGTGCACCGGACAGGGGCCTCACAGATACGCAGTATTTT. It translates to CASAPDRGLTDTQYF.

The chain couples TRBV15 to TRBJ1-3; 7 nucleotides line up with TRBD1. J was trimmed by 0 bases and V by 0 bases; bases with no gene match: 11. The CDR3 consists of 19 residues. Germline CDR1 is LNHNV and CDR2 is YYDKDF (reference sequence). CDR3 region: CATSRDSLGQESSGNTIYF. For the CDR3, the DNA is TGTGCCACCAGCAGAGATTCCCTAGGACAGGAGAGCTCTGGAAACACCATATATTTT. The complete variable domain, with remaining parts taken from reference TRBV15 and TRBJ1-3, reads DAMVIQNPRYQVTQFGKPVTLSCSQTLNHNVMYWYQQKSSQAPKLLFHYYDKDFNNEADTPDNFQSRRPNTSFCFLDIRSPGLGDTAMYLCATSRDSLGQESSGNTIYFGEGSWLTVV.

The chain recombines TRBV9 with TRBJ2-2, with 9 bases that match TRBD1. The germline gives CDR1 SGDLS, CDR2 YYNGEE. This CDR3 is built from 16 residues. V dropped 2 bases and J dropped 5; count of bases not matched to a gene: 7. CDR3 sequence reads: CASSVDRGTRTGELFF. CDR3 coding DNA: TGTGCCAGCAGCGTTGACAGGGGGACGAGGACCGGGGAGCTGTTTTTT.

CDR3: CASSPDRAMGETQYF. CDR3 in DNA: TGTGCCAGCTCACCCGACAGGGCGATGGGGGAGACCCAGTACTTC. This chain connects TRBV18 to TRBJ2-5, with 7 bases matching TRBD1. The CDR3 consists of 15 residues. Germline V gene sequence: CDR1 KGHSH, CDR2 LQKENI. V was clipped by 3 bases and J by 5 bases; unmatched bases: 9.

This clone was detected a few times. The V gene is TRBV7-2, the J gene TRBJ2-2; a weak D match, TRBD1 (6 bases). The CDR3 is 13 amino acids. V dropped 1 base and J dropped 9 bases, with 9 bases sitting between them. Germline values: CDR1 SGHTA, CDR2 FQGNSA. The CDR3 region has the DNA TGTGCCAGCAGCTTAGTACAGGGAAGGGAGCTGTTTTTT. This gives the protein CASSLVQGRELFF.

This sequence joins TRBV18 and TRBJ2-6, with 11 nucleotides matching TRBD1. This CDR3 region has 17 residues. Losses at the gene ends were 3 bases for V and 2 bases for J; bases not matched to a gene: 3. Germline assignment: CDR1 KGHSH and CDR2 LQKENI. For the CDR3, the DNA is TGTGCCAGCTCACCGGGACAGGGGGGCACTGGGGCCAACGTCCTGACTTTC. Protein: CASSPGQGGTGANVLTF. Complete variable domain (other parts from reference TRBV18 and TRBJ2-6): NAGVMQNPRHLVRRRGQEARLRCSPMKGHSHVYWYRQLPEEGLKFMVYLQKENIIDESGMPKERFSAEFPKEGPSILRIQQVVRGDSAAYFCASSPGQGGTGANVLTFGAGSRLTVL.

This clone has just a few counts. CDR3 bases: TGTGCCAGTAAGGAGGGCGGAGAGACCCAGTACTTC. This sequence encodes CASKEGGETQYF. The rearrangement links TRBV19 to TRBJ2-5; a weak D match, TRBD2 (6 bases). CDR1 LNHDA and CDR2 SQIVND come from the germline V gene (reference sequence). The CDR3 covers 12 residues. V was shortened by 7 bases and J by 4 bases, with 10 bases between the two germline ends.

This rearrangement joins TRBV6-2 or TRBV6-3 to TRBJ2-5; a weak D match, TRBD2 (6 bases). Germline CDR1 and CDR2: MNHEY and SVGEGT. V lost 2 bases to trimming and J lost 5 bases, with 12 bases between them. There are 14 residues in the CDR3. The CDR3 is CASSYQGGGETQYF. CDR3 DNA sequence: TGTGCCAGCAGTTACCAGGGAGGTGGGGAGACCCAGTACTTC.

A single count supports this clone. This sequence joins TRBV6-5 and TRBJ1-5; D gene uncertain. Per the germline V gene, CDR1 is MNHEY and CDR2 is SVGAGI. This CDR3 region has 12 residues. V gave up 5 bases and J gave up 1 base, with 3 bases separating them. This CDR3 is CASSLSNQPQHF. In nucleotides, the CDR3 is TGTGCCAGCAGTCTGAGCAATCAGCCCCAGCATTTT.

This chain uses TRBV9 with TRBJ1-1, with D possibly TRBD1 on 5 matching bases. The ends were cut back, 4 bases at V and 1 base at J, with 11 bases in the middle. This CDR3 comprises 14 residues. Germline CDR1 is SGDLS and CDR2 is YYNGEE. DNA for the CDR3: TGTGCCAGCAGCTTTAGTGGACAGAACACTGAAGCTTTCTTT. Its protein is CASSFSGQNTEAFF.

The chain recombines TRBV6-5 with TRBJ1-2; D is possibly TRBD1 (6 bases). The CDR3 contains 15 residues. Per germline, CDR1 MNHEY and CDR2 SVGAGI. Between the trimmed V and J ends, which lost 7 bases and 0 bases, there was a span of 15 bases. Here the CDR3 DNA reads TGTGCCAGCACCTTCGGCAGGGGCCCTAACTATGGCTACACCTTC. Its protein product is CASTFGRGPNYGYTF.

The CDR3: CASHRAQETQYF. CDR3 nucleotides: TGTGCCAGCCACAGGGCCCAAGAGACCCAGTACTTC. The V gene is TRBV2, the J gene TRBJ2-5; D is perhaps TRBD1 (6 bases). This CDR3 has 12 amino acids. Germline CDR1 and CDR2: SNHLY and FYNNEI. V was shortened by 8 bases and J by 1 base, with 8 bases between the two germline ends.

The chain joins TRBV9 to TRBJ2-3; 12 bases map to TRBD2. Germline V CDR1 and CDR2: SGDLS, YYNGEE. The V and J ends lost 4 bases and 2 bases, in that order; junction bases with no gene match: 8. This CDR3 comprises 17 residues. In nucleotides, the CDR3 is TGTGCCAGCAGCCCTCACCGACTAGCGGGGGACACAGATACGCAGTATTTT. Its translation is CASSPHRLAGDTDTQYF.

This clone came up once. V usage is TRBV4-2 and J usage is TRBJ2-7; 7 nucleotides agree with TRBD2. This CDR3 region has 16 residues. Per the germline V gene, CDR1 is LGHNA and CDR2 is YNFKEQ. J was trimmed by 2 bases and V by 0 bases; bases with no gene match: 7. This CDR3 is CASSQESLADTYEQYF. CDR3 bases: TGTGCCAGCAGCCAAGAGTCCCTAGCGGATACCTACGAGCAGTACTTC.

The chain has TRBV29-1 and TRBJ2-3, with 8 positions matching TRBD2. The CDR3 contains 14 residues. V was clipped by 7 bases and J by 0 bases; unmatched bases: 6. Looked up from germline, CDR1 is SQVTM and CDR2 is ANQGSEA. CDR3 nucleotide sequence: TGCAGCGCCCGGCGGGGGGAGAGCACAGATACGCAGTATTTT. As protein: CSARRGESTDTQYF.

This rearrangement joins TRBV5-1 to TRBJ1-1; TRBD1 agrees at 11 bases. CDR1 is SGHRS, CDR2 YFSETQ, per germline. Germline trimming cut 1 base from V and 10 bases from J; bases unmatched to any gene: 6. This CDR3 has 14 amino acids. The CDR3 bases are TGCGCCAGCAGCTTGTATGGGACAGGGGGATTAGCTTTCTTT. Protein: CASSLYGTGGLAFF.